A selection of T cell receptor beta chains follows, all from one sample in a study of a mutant IDH1 vaccine in newly diagnosed glioma. Clones were sequenced by immunoSEQ multiplex PCR, and TCRdb holds only the in-frame ones, with some missing. In the table there are under 65,000 clones, more than 80% of which are singletons. Sequenced here: PBMCs, sampled from a glioma patient treated with radiotherapy, temozolomide or both. The receptors were gathered from a man younger than 35 with glioma. Each CDR3 is given with its conserved first and last residue. A D gene is named only where the DNA matches it firmly. Only some rows state a clone size, as once, few, many or a class for expanded clones.

j_gene | v_gene | d_gene | abundance | CDR3aa | CDR3nt
TRBJ2-7 | TRBV10-2 | TRBD1 | . | CASRTGSAYEQYF | TGCGCCAGCAGGACAGGGTCTGCCTACGAGCAGTACTTC
TRBJ1-1 | TRBV11-2 | . | . | CASSLDSTRAFF | TGTGCCAGCAGCTTAGATTCAACTAGGGCTTTCTTT
TRBJ1-2 | TRBV7-3 | . | . | CASSEQGSGYGYTF | TGTGCCAGCAGCGAACAGGGTTCCGGCTATGGCTACACCTTC
TRBJ2-1 | TRBV13 | . | . | CASSLTEYGHEQFF | TGTGCCAGCAGCTTAACCGAATATGGCCATGAGCAGTTCTTC
TRBJ1-5 | TRBV2 | . | . | CASSTIGGNQPQHF | TGTGCCAGCAGCACGATAGGGGGCAATCAGCCCCAGCATTTT
TRBJ2-7 | TRBV6-5 | . | . | CASSYSWDLDYYEQYF | TGTGCCAGCAGTTACTCTTGGGACCTGGATTACTACGAGCAGTACTTC
TRBJ2-5 | TRBV30 | . | . | CAWSGGLLQETQYF | TGTGCCTGGAGTGGGGGTTTGCTCCAAGAGACCCAGTACTTC
TRBJ1-5 | TRBV6-1 | . | medium-sized | CASRRLDSNQPQHF | TGTGCCAGCAGGCGACTTGATAGCAATCAGCCCCAGCATTTT
TRBJ1-5 | TRBV28 | TRBD1 | once | CASSSGTGGMHF | TGTGCCAGCAGTTCCGGGACAGGGGGCATGCATTTT
TRBJ1-2 | TRBV2 | TRBD1 | many | CASSDTGGAYGYTF | TGTGCCAGCAGTGATACAGGGGGCGCATATGGCTACACCTTC
TRBJ2-7 | TRBV27 | TRBD2 | . | CASSPPYPSGSINEQYF | TGTGCCAGCAGCCCACCGTACCCTAGCGGGAGTATAAACGAGCAGTACTTC
TRBJ2-7 | TRBV11-3 | TRBD1 | . | CASSSKGQYEQYF | TGTGCCAGCAGCTCGAAGGGACAGTACGAGCAGTACTTC
TRBJ1-2 | TRBV7-9 | . | . | CASSLVGGTGGYTF | TGTGCCAGCAGCTTAGTGGGAGGGACGGGTGGCTACACCTTC
TRBJ1-2 | TRBV6-1 | TRBD1 | . | CASSAMNRGNGYTF | TGTGCCAGCAGTGCTATGAACAGGGGTAACGGCTACACCTTC
TRBJ1-1 | TRBV7-2 | . | few | CASSFGQGNMRAFF | TGTGCCAGCAGCTTCGGACAAGGTAATATGCGAGCTTTCTTT
TRBJ2-7 | TRBV7-2 | . | . | CASSLEPVRIYEQYF | TGTGCCAGCAGCTTAGAACCGGTCAGAATATACGAGCAGTACTTC
TRBJ2-3 | TRBV13 | . | . | CASSSYKWTHAYTDTQYF | TGTGCCAGCAGCTCCTACAAGTGGACTCATGCCTACACAGATACGCAGTATTTT
TRBJ1-1 | TRBV18 | TRBD1 | . | CASSLRQGGMNTEAFF | TGTGCCAGCTCACTCAGACAGGGGGGCATGAACACTGAAGCTTTCTTT
TRBJ2-7 | TRBV11-2 | TRBD1 | . | CASSSYRGPYEQYF | TGTGCCAGCAGCAGCTACAGGGGTCCCTACGAGCAGTACTTC
TRBJ1-1 | TRBV4-3 | . | . | CASSQAGNTEAFF | TGCGCCAGCAGCCAAGCAGGGAACACTGAAGCTTTCTTT
TRBJ2-5 | TRBV5-1 | . | . | CASRELLGKTQYF | TGCGCCAGCCGGGAGCTACTAGGGAAGACCCAGTACTTC
TRBJ1-2 | TRBV7-9 | . | . | CASSFDRHSYTF | TGTGCCAGCAGCTTTGACAGGCATAGCTACACCTTC
TRBJ1-2 | TRBV7-9 | TRBD1 | once | CASSTWTGASANYGYTF | TGTGCCAGCAGCACTTGGACAGGGGCGTCAGCTAACTATGGCTACACCTTC
TRBJ2-7 | TRBV7-9 | TRBD1 | . | CASSEPGTVTYEQYF | TGTGCCAGCAGCGAACCCGGGACAGTAACCTACGAGCAGTACTTC
TRBJ2-1 | TRBV5-6 | TRBD2 | . | CASARRLAGHNEQFF | TGTGCCAGCGCCCGACGGCTAGCGGGTCACAATGAGCAGTTCTTC
TRBJ1-4 | TRBV4-2 | TRBD1 | . | CASSTAGTGGEKLFF | TGTGCCAGCAGCACAGCCGGGACAGGGGGTGAAAAACTGTTTTTT
TRBJ1-2 | TRBV30 | TRBD1 | . | CACQDRGLRVNYGYTF | TGTGCCTGCCAAGACAGGGGTCTTAGGGTAAACTATGGCTACACCTTC
TRBJ2-7 | TRBV6-5 | . | . | CASSESTDSYEQYF | TGTGCCAGCAGTGAATCAACAGATTCCTACGAGCAGTACTTC
TRBJ1-4 | TRBV6-6 | TRBD1 | . | CASRTGNEKLFF | TGTGCCTCCCGGACAGGGAACGAAAAACTGTTTTTT
TRBJ2-7 | TRBV9 | TRBD1 | . | CASSEGQGDYEQYF | TGTGCCAGCAGCGAAGGACAGGGGGACTACGAGCAGTACTTC
TRBJ1-5 | TRBV7-2 | . | . | CASSPLQGHQPQHF | TGTGCCAGCAGCCCCCTCCAGGGACATCAGCCCCAGCATTTT
TRBJ1-2 | TRBV6-1 | TRBD1 | . | CASSPRTGGVYGYTF | TGTGCCAGCAGTCCTAGGACAGGGGGCGTCTATGGCTACACCTTC
TRBJ1-5 | TRBV4-3 | . | . | CASSQDVTGGNQPQHF | TGCGCCAGCAGCCAAGATGTAACAGGAGGCAATCAGCCCCAGCATTTT
TRBJ2-2 | TRBV10-2 | TRBD2 | . | CASGKRENTGELFF | TGCGCCAGTGGGAAGCGGGAGAACACCGGGGAGCTGTTTTTT
TRBJ2-2 | TRBV30 | TRBD1 | . | CAWSAYHRGRSGELFF | TGTGCCTGGAGTGCTTATCACAGGGGCCGGTCCGGGGAGCTGTTTTTT
TRBJ2-4 | TRBV30 | TRBD2 | . | CAWAEGLASNIQYF | TGTGCCTGGGCCGAGGGACTAGCATCAAACATTCAGTACTTC
TRBJ2-5 | TRBV5-1 | TRBD2 | . | CASSAPMGGGQETQYF | TGCGCCAGCAGCGCCCCAATGGGGGGGGGCCAAGAGACCCAGTACTTC
TRBJ1-1 | TRBV30 | . | . | CASSTGQRNTEAFF | TGTGCCAGTAGTACAGGACAGCGAAACACTGAAGCTTTCTTT
TRBJ1-1 | TRBV29-1 | TRBD1 | many | CSVVQGRDTEAFF | TGCAGCGTGGTACAGGGGAGAGACACTGAAGCTTTCTTT
TRBJ1-5 | TRBV18 | . | . | CASSLKGGQGMSPQHF | TGTGCCAGCTCACTTAAGGGAGGGCAGGGGATGAGTCCCCAGCATTTT
TRBJ1-5 | TRBV5-1 | . | . | CASSLLDSSNQPQHF | TGCGCCAGCAGCTTGCTCGACAGTAGCAATCAGCCCCAGCATTTT
TRBJ2-1 | TRBV30 | . | once | CAWSLAEEQFF | TGTGCCTGGAGTTTAGCGGAAGAGCAGTTCTTC
TRBJ1-2 | TRBV29-1 | . | . | CSVENGYTYYGYTF | TGCAGCGTTGAAAACGGGTACACTTACTATGGCTACACCTTC
TRBJ1-2 | TRBV18 | . | . | CASSLSDNYGYTF | TGTGCCAGCTCACTCTCAGATAACTATGGCTACACCTTC
TRBJ2-3 | TRBV9 | TRBD2 | . | CASSGTPMSSGPHTDTQYF | TGTGCCAGCAGCGGAACCCCGATGAGTAGCGGGCCCCACACAGATACGCAGTATTTT
TRBJ2-7 | TRBV2 | TRBD1 | . | CASSEQGAKQYF | TGTGCCAGCAGTGAACAGGGGGCCAAGCAGTACTTC
TRBJ1-2 | TRBV4-2 | . | . | CASSQEPGVSNYGYTF | TGTGCCAGCAGCCAAGAACCCGGGGTCTCGAACTATGGCTACACCTTC
TRBJ2-7 | TRBV5-6 | . | once | CASSWGGTSAF | TGTGCCAGCAGCTGGGGAGGGACATCCGCCTTC
TRBJ1-1 | TRBV6-6 | . | . | CASSPLPSTEAFF | TGTGCCAGCAGTCCCCTCCCGAGCACTGAAGCTTTCTTT